These 21 T cell receptor beta chains originate from one sample sequenced in a study of radiotherapy plus CTLA-4 blockade in lung cancer. Produced via immunoSEQ multiplex PCR; TCRdb's table is partial and in-frame only. The sample lists about 77,000 clones, roughly 74% seen once, with over 9% in the top ten. This material consisted of peripheral blood, taken from a patient treated with radiotherapy plus ipilimumab. The receptors shown here come from a human donor with non-small cell lung cancer whose response to radiotherapy plus ipilimumab could not be evaluated.

This chain's CDR3 is CASSFLVGRKSIQETQYF. CDR3 sequence (DNA): TGTGCCAGCAGCTTTCTCGTGGGGAGGAAGTCGATCCAAGAGACCCAGTACTTC. J is TRBJ2-5 and V is TRBV11-3; D may be TRBD2 (6 bases). This CDR3 contains 18 residues. CDR1 SGHNT and CDR2 YENEEA come from the germline V gene. The germline V and J ends were trimmed by 3 bases and 1 base, with 21 bases remaining between them.

V and J are TRBV6-1 and TRBJ2-1; D might be TRBD2 (5 bases). Trimming removed 0 bases from V and 6 bases from J, with 12 bases in between. Germline loops: CDR1 MNHNS, CDR2 SASEGT. This CDR3 has 15 amino acids. CDR3 coding DNA: TGTGCCAGCAGTGAAGCAGGATGGGCGGGCAATGAGCAGTTCTTC. It translates to CASSEAGWAGNEQFF.

V usage is TRBV7-3 and J usage is TRBJ2-1; TRBD2 is a possible D gene (6 bases). This CDR3 is built from 14 residues. CDR1 is SGHTA, CDR2 FQGTGA, per germline. Trimming removed 5 bases at V and 4 bases at J, with 12 bases between. CDR3 loop: CASSPLGGYNEQFF. The CDR3 DNA reads TGTGCCAGCAGCCCCTTGGGGGGTTACAATGAGCAGTTCTTC. Full variable domain (outside the CDR3, taken from reference TRBV7-3 and TRBJ2-1): GAGVSQTPSNKVTEKGKYVELRCDPISGHTALYWYRQSLGQGPEFLIYFQGTGAADDSGLPNDRFFAVRPEGSVSTLKIQRTERGDSAVYLCASSPLGGYNEQFFGPGTRLTVL.

The chain employs TRBV5-1 and TRBJ2-5; possible D gene TRBD1, 6 bases. The CDR3 spans 14 residues. Germline V gene data show CDR1 as SGHRS and CDR2 as YFSETQ. V gave up 1 base and J gave up 3 bases, with 10 bases separating them. This chain's CDR3 is CASSLWDNEETQYF. DNA for the CDR3: TGCGCCAGCAGCTTGTGGGACAATGAAGAGACCCAGTACTTC.

The J gene is TRBJ1-1, the V gene TRBV6-6; the D is unclear. The germline V gene encodes CDR1 MNHNY and CDR2 SVGAGI (reference sequence). Deletions cut 3 bases from V and 4 bases from J, with 6 bases between. CDR3 length equals 12 residues. The CDR3: CASSYGSTEAFF. The CDR3 bases are TGTGCCAGCAGTTATGGCAGCACTGAAGCTTTCTTT.

The chain joins TRBV18 to TRBJ1-5; TRBD1 agrees at 8 bases. The CDR3 consists of 15 residues. J lost 0 bases, V lost 4 bases, and 2 bases had no gene match. CDR1 is KGHSH, CDR2 LQKENI, per germline. The CDR3: CASSQGQDSNQPQHF. For the CDR3, the DNA is TGTGCCAGCTCACAGGGACAGGATAGCAATCAGCCCCAGCATTTT.

The J gene is TRBJ1-6, the V gene TRBV6-5, with D perhaps matching TRBD1 (5 bases). V lost 7 bases, J lost 7 bases, and 14 bases lay in between. From germline, CDR1 is MNHEY and CDR2 SVGAGI. This CDR3 region has 14 residues. The CDR3 region has the DNA TGTGCCAGCAACCCCGCGGGGGACAATTCACCCCTCCACTTT. The encoded protein is CASNPAGDNSPLHF.

This rearrangement joins TRBV21-1 to TRBJ2-5; whether TRBD2, the table's D call, matches the DNA was not checked. TRBV21-1 counts as a pseudogene. This CDR3 spans 18 amino acids. The CDR3 is CASSKVSSGRRPQETQYF. The DNA for the CDR3 is TGTGCCAGCAGCAAAGTATCTAGCGGGAGAAGGCCCCAAGAGACCCAGTACTTC.

This clone turned up a few times. The chain joins TRBV11-2 to TRBJ2-7; D perhaps matches TRBD1 (5 bases). Per germline, CDR1 SGHAT and CDR2 FQNNGV. The CDR3 has 15 amino acids. Deletions cut 3 bases from V and 4 bases from J, with 16 bases between. CDR3 sequence reads: CASSFQWAGPYEQYF. The CDR3 DNA follows: TGTGCCAGCAGCTTCCAATGGGCAGGGCCGTACGAGCAGTACTTC.

This clone was counted between two and nine times. The chain links TRBV10-1 to TRBJ2-7, with 7 bases aligning to TRBD2. CDR3 length equals 14 residues. Looked up from germline, CDR1 is WNHNN and CDR2 is SYGVQD (reference sequence). The trim removed 3 bases at V and 4 bases at J, leaving 6 bases unmatched. The chain's CDR3 is CASSESSGVYEQYF. As DNA, the CDR3 is TGCGCCAGCAGTGAATCAAGCGGGGTGTACGAGCAGTACTTC.

V is TRBV5-1 and J is TRBJ2-7; 12 bases line up with TRBD2. V trimming: 2 bases; J trimming: 1 base; junction bases outside the gene matches: 1. Germline V gene lookup returns CDR1 SGHRS and CDR2 YFSETQ. This CDR3 has 15 amino acids. CDR3 protein: CASSLTSGGSYEQYF. The DNA of the CDR3 is TGCGCCAGCAGCTTAACTAGCGGGGGGTCCTACGAGCAGTACTTC. The full variable domain, its missing parts supplied by reference TRBV5-1 and TRBJ2-7, is KAGVTQTPRYLIKTRGQQVTLSCSPISGHRSVSWYQQTPGQGLQFLFEYFSETQRNKGNFPGRFSGRQFSNSRSEMNVSTLELGDSALYLCASSLTSGGSYEQYFGPGTRLTVT.

The chain couples TRBV5-6 to TRBJ1-5, with a tentative D call TRBD1 (5 bases). Trimming cost V 4 bases and J 0 bases, with 8 bases left between them. Germline V gene data show CDR1 as SGHDT and CDR2 as YYEEEE. The length of the CDR3 is 14 residues. This chain's CDR3 is CASSLRVSNQPQHF. CDR3 sequence (DNA): TGTGCCAGCAGCCTCAGGGTTAGCAATCAGCCCCAGCATTTT.

The V and J genes are TRBV2 and TRBJ2-7; tentative D call: TRBD2 (5 bases). Trimming shortened V by 5 bases and J by 3 bases, and 14 bases separated the two germline ends. The CDR3 consists of 14 residues. Per germline, CDR1 SNHLY and CDR2 FYNNEI. The CDR3 bases are TGTGCCAGCAGTTTCCGGACGGGGTTCTACGAGCAGTACTTC. Residues: CASSFRTGFYEQYF.

CDR3 region: CASSLRGSYEQYF. CDR3 coding DNA: TGTGCCAGCAGCTTAAGGGGTTCCTACGAGCAGTACTTC. The genes are TRBV7-9 and TRBJ2-7, with D possibly being TRBD1 (5 bases). The CDR3 has 13 amino acids. V shed 2 bases and J shed 1 base, with 6 bases lying between them. Germline assignment: CDR1 SEHNR and CDR2 FQNEAQ (reference sequence). Drawing the rest from reference TRBV7-9 and TRBJ2-7, the complete variable domain is DTGVSQNPRHKITKRGQNVTFRCDPISEHNRLYWYRQTLGQGPEFLTYFQNEAQLEKSRLLSDRFSAERPKGSFSTLEIQRTEQGDSAMYLCASSLRGSYEQYFGPGTRLTVT.

This rearrangement joins TRBV7-2 to TRBJ1-3; D possibly corresponds to TRBD1 (6 bases). The V end lost 6 bases, the J end lost 3 bases, and 18 bases lay between the germline ends. Germline values: CDR1 SGHTA, CDR2 FQGNSA. The CDR3 totals 16 residues. CDR3 in DNA: TGTGCCAGCAGACAATTCCCGGGGGGCATTGGAAACACCATATATTTT. It is translated as CASRQFPGGIGNTIYF.

This sequence joins TRBV4-1 and TRBJ2-7; D perhaps matches TRBD1 (5 bases). The V gene's germline CDR1 is MGHRA and CDR2 YSYEKL. CDR3 length: 15 amino acids. V lost 2 bases, J lost 2 bases, and 13 bases lay in between. The CDR3, as DNA: TGCGCCAGCAGCCAATTAATAGGGGCGACCTACGAGCAGTACTTC. Amino acid sequence: CASSQLIGATYEQYF.

This sequence joins TRBV5-1 and TRBJ1-1, with 8 bases matching TRBD1. CDR3 size: 16 residues. From germline, CDR1 is SGHRS and CDR2 YFSETQ. J was trimmed by 0 bases and V by 0 bases; bases with no gene match: 4. Here the CDR3 reads CASSLGQGPMNTEAFF. The CDR3 coding sequence is TGCGCCAGCAGCTTGGGACAGGGGCCTATGAACACTGAAGCTTTCTTT.

The chain carries TRBV19 and TRBJ2-2; possibly TRBD2 for D (5 bases). The CDR3 contains 16 residues. CDR1 and CDR2 (germline): LNHDA, SQIVND (reference sequence). V lost 3 bases and J lost 1, with 12 bases in between. The CDR3 loop reads CASSISGGLNTGELFF. CDR3 nucleotides: TGTGCCAGTAGTATTTCCGGCGGGCTGAACACCGGGGAGCTGTTTTTT.

The chain has TRBV11-3 and TRBJ2-5, with TRBD1 matching 8 bases. V lost 1 base to trimming and J lost 14 bases; unmatched junction nucleotides: 9. The CDR3 totals 13 residues. Germline V lookup: CDR1 SGHNT, CDR2 YENEEA. CDR3 residues: CASSLGSRGRIYF. In DNA form, the CDR3 reads TGTGCCAGCAGCTTAGGGTCCAGGGGGCGTATATACTTC.

This rearrangement joins TRBV6-5 to TRBJ1-1, with 8 bases fitting TRBD1. J gave up 4 bases and V 5 bases, and 6 bases lay outside the gene matches. This CDR3 spans 14 amino acids. Germline V CDR1 and CDR2: MNHEY, SVGAGI. CDR3 coding DNA: TGTGCCAGCAGTCGGACAGGGAGTTTCACTGAAGCTTTCTTT. Translation: CASSRTGSFTEAFF.

V and J are TRBV7-9 and TRBJ1-1; TRBD1 is a possible D gene (5 bases). CDR1 SEHNR and CDR2 FQNEAQ come from the germline V gene (reference sequence). CDR3 length: 17 residues. Trimming removed 4 bases from V and 0 bases from J, with 18 bases in between. The CDR3 spells CASSSGDSVFMNTEAFF. The CDR3 region has the DNA TGTGCCAGCAGCTCCGGAGACAGTGTTTTTATGAACACTGAAGCTTTCTTT. The entire variable domain, with the rest obtained from reference TRBV7-9 and TRBJ1-1, is as follows: DTGVSQNPRHKITKRGQNVTFRCDPISEHNRLYWYRQTLGQGPEFLTYFQNEAQLEKSRLLSDRFSAERPKGSFSTLEIQRTEQGDSAMYLCASSSGDSVFMNTEAFFGQGTRLTVV.